The entry below describes one T cell receptor (beta chain). Each participant's cohort was designated according to participant-reported clinical history. This sample stems from a study of blood T cell repertoires in COVID-19. Study as a whole: Some COVID-19 samples were acute and others convalescent; all came from the United States, Italy and Spain. T cells, B-cell-depleted T cells, or PBMCs supplied cDNA or gDNA.

V was pared by 1 base and J by 4 bases, with 5 bases between. Germline-derived CDR1 and CDR2 are LGHNA and YSLEER. The CDR3 has 13 amino acids. In the original workflow: Researchers report that nucleated cell counts were estimated from reference gene primer amplification. Libraries were prepared by immunoSEQ multiplex PCR; TCRdb keeps only in-frame clonotypes and omits some of them. The DNA was the basis for D and trimming; V, J and clone size are from that table. The sample shows about 270,000 clones, roughly 85% of them seen only once. The chain couples TRBV4-3 to TRBJ1-5; no clear D. The sequencing sample was made of PBMCs or T cells enriched from blood (not recorded which). This TCR derives from a woman aged 50 to 60 with acute COVID-19. In DNA, the CDR3 is TGCGCCAGCAGCCAAGCGCAGAATCAGCCCCAGCATTTT. Translated: CASSQAQNQPQHF.